The entry below describes one TCR beta chain. Primers included in the PCR were 60 Vbeta and 13 Jbeta primers. Under the authors' procedure: A follow-up analysis tallied approximately 85 million unique TCR beta chains, roughly 11 million shared. Generated by immunoSEQ multiplex PCR, the TCRdb table keeps only in-frame clones and is missing some. V, J and clone size are taken as reported in that table, and D and trimming were inferred from the DNA itself. The sample has 120,000 or so clones, about 80% seen once. This entry comes from a study of cytomegalovirus exposure and HLA in healthy donors. Germline assignment: CDR1 WSHSY and CDR2 SAAADI. This CDR3 has 15 amino acids. Trimming removed 6 bases at V and 7 bases at J, with 18 bases between.

Sequenced material: PBMCs. This clonotype originated in a woman between 45 and 65 years old in good health and CMV-seronegative. This sequence joins TRBV10-2 and TRBJ2-2, with TRBD1 as a possible D gene (6 bases). The CDR3 DNA follows: TGCGCCAGCAGCGTTGACAGGCCTGGGGTCGGGGAGCTGTTTTTT. This sequence encodes CASSVDRPGVGELFF.